The 31 T cell receptor beta chains in this list originate from one sample, sequenced in a study of shared clonotypes between healthy human individuals. Generated by immunoSEQ multiplex PCR, the TCRdb table keeps only in-frame clones and is missing some. This sample carries 2 million or so clones, about 94% of them seen once, and the ten largest clones take 1.1%. The naive CD8 population came from CD45RO-negative cells selected for CCR7, without terminally differentiated effector memory CD45RA+ cells. The sample taken for sequencing was naive CD8+ T cells sorted from blood. The receptor source for this set is a young man in good health.

V gene TRBV6-5 combines with J gene TRBJ1-1, with D perhaps TRBD1 (5 bases). The V end was cut by 1 base, the J end by 4 bases, with 13 bases between. The length of the CDR3 is 15 residues. Looked up from germline, CDR1 is MNHEY and CDR2 is SVGAGI. DNA for the CDR3: TGTGCCAGCAGTTACTTGAGTGGGGGGGGCACTGAAGCTTTCTTT. This translates into CASSYLSGGGTEAFF.

The rearrangement joins TRBV6-5 to TRBJ2-2; D ambiguous. Trimming shortened V by 4 bases and J by 3 bases, and 9 bases separated the two germline ends. There are 14 residues in the CDR3. Germline CDR1 reads MNHEY; CDR2 reads SVGAGI. CDR3 amino acids: CASSFEGYTGELFF. CDR3 bases: TGTGCCAGCAGTTTCGAAGGTTACACCGGGGAGCTGTTTTTT.

The chain is built from TRBV2 and TRBJ2-3, with D possibly matching TRBD2 (6 bases). The CDR3 totals 13 residues. Trimming took 10 bases from V and 3 from J, leaving 14 bases between them. The germline gives CDR1 SNHLY, CDR2 FYNNEI. The CDR3 DNA follows: TGTGCCACCCATTGGACTACAACAGATACGCAGTATTTT. Translation gives CATHWTTTDTQYF.

The rearrangement uses TRBV28 and TRBJ2-7; D is perhaps TRBD1 (6 bases). V gave up 5 bases and J gave up 4 bases, with 21 bases separating them. The CDR3 totals 16 residues. CDR1 is MDHEN, CDR2 SYDVKM, per germline. CDR3 region: CASSPYSGQKGYEQYF. The CDR3 region has the DNA TGTGCCAGCAGTCCCTATAGTGGACAGAAAGGGTACGAGCAGTACTTC.

The chain is built from TRBV7-9 and TRBJ2-5, with TRBD1 identical over 7 bases. The CDR3 length is 14 residues. Trimming removed 4 bases from V and 5 bases from J; junction bases left unmatched: 7. The germline gives CDR1 SEHNR, CDR2 FQNEAQ (reference sequence). In DNA form, the CDR3 reads TGTGCCAGCAGCTCGGAGACAGGGATTGAGACCCAGTACTTC. Translation gives CASSSETGIETQYF.

With regard to this clone: Other nucleotide sequences from this sample produce the same CDR3. V and J are TRBV5-1 and TRBJ2-6; possibly TRBD2 for D (5 bases). Trimming took 2 bases from V and 0 from J, leaving 9 bases between them. The V gene's germline CDR1 is SGHRS and CDR2 YFSETQ. The length of the CDR3 is 16 residues. CDR3 in DNA: TGCGCCAGCAGCTTAGGACTGAGCTCTGGGGCCAACGTCCTGACTTTC. Translated, it gives CASSLGLSSGANVLTF.

The chain joins TRBV13 to TRBJ1-2; tentatively, D is TRBD1 (6 bases). Trimming took 1 base from V and 8 from J, leaving 17 bases between them. Looked up from germline, CDR1 is PRHDT and CDR2 is FYEKMQ (reference sequence). CDR3 length: 15 residues. CDR3 nucleotide sequence: TGTGCCAGCAGCTTAGCAATTGTCAGGGGCGACGGCTACACCTTC. Translating gives CASSLAIVRGDGYTF.

The V and J genes are TRBV2 and TRBJ1-2; tentatively, D is TRBD1 (6 bases). CDR3 length: 13 amino acids. V lost 7 bases, J lost 5 bases, and 14 bases lay in between. Per germline, CDR1 SNHLY and CDR2 FYNNEI. DNA of the CDR3: TGTGCCAGCAAGACGGGACACGGTTATGGCTACACCTTC. Residues: CASKTGHGYGYTF.

J is TRBJ2-3 and V is TRBV5-8; 7 nucleotides agree with TRBD1. V shed 4 bases, J shed 2 bases, and the junction held 10 bases outside the gene matches. Germline-derived CDR1 and CDR2 are SGHTS and YDEGEE. The CDR3 contains 16 residues. CDR3 sequence (DNA): TGTGCCAGCAGCATTGGGACAGACGACTTCACAGATACGCAGTATTTT. This encodes CASSIGTDDFTDTQYF.

The chain links TRBV4-3 to TRBJ1-1, with TRBD1 matching 8 bases. Germline CDR1 reads LGHNA; CDR2 reads YSLEER. With 1 base clipped from V and 4 bases from J, the junction kept 11 bases outside the gene matches. There are 17 residues in the CDR3. The CDR3 DNA follows: TGCGCCAGCAGCCAAGTATGGGCGACAGGGGTAGGCACTGAAGCTTTCTTT. This gives the protein CASSQVWATGVGTEAFF.

CDR3 nucleotides: TGTGCCAGCAGTTACTCGAAGCAGACTTCCTACGAGCAGTACTTC. It yields the protein CASSYSKQTSYEQYF. This chain uses TRBV6-5 with TRBJ2-7; D not resolved. Trimming took 0 bases from V and 1 from J, leaving 10 bases between them. Germline CDR1 is MNHEY and CDR2 is SVGAGI. CDR3 length: 15 residues.

The V call is TRBV5-8, the J call TRBJ1-6, with 8 nucleotides matching TRBD1. The junction had 6 bases not matched to a gene; V was cut back by 7 bases and J by 6 bases. The germline CDR1 and CDR2 sequences are SGHTS and YDEGEE. This CDR3 region has 14 residues. CDR3 DNA: TGTGCCAGCCCTCGGACAGGGCCTAATTCACCCCTCCACTTT. Residues: CASPRTGPNSPLHF.

V usage is TRBV11-2 and J usage is TRBJ2-7; D unclear. The length of the CDR3 is 13 residues. The germline V gene has CDR1 SGHAT and CDR2 FQNNGV. V lost 7 bases and J lost 2, with 12 bases in between. Written as DNA, the CDR3 is TGTGCCAGCACCTTGTCGGGTACCTACGAGCAGTACTTC. Protein product: CASTLSGTYEQYF.

The rearrangement links TRBV30 to TRBJ2-1; the D is unclear. In germline, CDR1 is GTSNPN, CDR2 SVGIG (reference sequence). CDR3 length: 14 residues. V was pared by 3 bases and J by 0 bases, with 9 bases between. The CDR3 is CAWRRLSSYNEQFF. In DNA form, the CDR3 reads TGTGCCTGGAGGCGACTGAGCTCCTACAATGAGCAGTTCTTC.

This clone was observed a few times. This chain links TRBV4-3 with TRBJ1-1; D ambiguous. The V end was cut by 4 bases, the J end by 0 bases, with 6 bases between. The CDR3 loop spans 13 amino acids. CDR1 is LGHNA, CDR2 YSLEER, per germline. CDR3 DNA sequence: TGCGCCAGCAGCCTGACAATGAACACTGAAGCTTTCTTT. As protein: CASSLTMNTEAFF.

The chain combines TRBV9 with TRBJ2-4; 11 bases match TRBD1. Trimming at V came to 0 bases and at J to 7 bases, leaving 0 bases not matched to a gene. CDR1 SGDLS and CDR2 YYNGEE come from the germline V gene. This CDR3 is built from 14 residues. CDR3 sequence reads: CASSVGTGGNIQYF. In DNA, the CDR3 is TGTGCCAGCAGCGTAGGGACAGGGGGCAACATTCAGTACTTC.

Turning to this clone: Additional DNA sequences in this sample encode the identical CDR3. This chain uses TRBV27 with TRBJ2-7, with no clear D. Trimming cost V 2 bases and J 2 bases, with 10 bases left between them. Germline CDR1 is MNHEY and CDR2 is SMNVEV (reference sequence). The CDR3 extends over 14 amino acids. The CDR3 reads CASSLRGIAYEQYF. As DNA, the CDR3 is TGTGCCAGCAGTTTAAGAGGAATTGCCTACGAGCAGTACTTC.

J is TRBJ2-3 and V is TRBV7-9; TRBD2 matches at 11 bases. Germline trimming cut 6 bases from V and 5 bases from J; bases unmatched to any gene: 10. The CDR3 is made up of 16 amino acids. The germline gives CDR1 SEHNR, CDR2 FQNEAQ (reference sequence). The chain's CDR3 is CASRSLLAGGLDTQYF. CDR3 bases: TGTGCCAGCAGGTCTTTGCTAGCGGGGGGTTTAGATACGCAGTATTTT.

About this clone: Other DNA sequences in the same sample also yield this CDR3. The CDR3 nucleotides read TGCGCCAGCAGTTCGGCGGGGCCTTACAATGAGCAGTTCTTC. Translation: CASSSAGPYNEQFF. The chain uses TRBV10-2 and TRBJ2-1; possible D gene TRBD2, 6 bases. Germline assignment: CDR1 WSHSY and CDR2 SAAADI. CDR3 length equals 14 residues. V was cut by 5 bases and J by 4 bases, with 12 bases left in between.

The V gene is TRBV9, the J gene TRBJ2-7; D is possibly TRBD2 (6 bases). V gave up 0 bases and J gave up 5 bases, with 15 bases separating them. The germline gives CDR1 SGDLS, CDR2 YYNGEE. This CDR3 is built from 15 residues. CDR3 in DNA: TGTGCCAGCAGCGTAGGCGGAGGGAAGGCAAACGAGCAGTACTTC. It is translated as CASSVGGGKANEQYF.

CDR3 bases: TGTGCCAGCAGGGATAACACTGAAGCTTTCTTT. Protein: CASRDNTEAFF. The chain employs TRBV6-1 and TRBJ1-1; no reliable D call. The germline gives CDR1 MNHNS, CDR2 SASEGT. The germline V and J ends were trimmed by 6 bases and 2 bases, with 4 bases remaining between them. This CDR3 spans 11 amino acids.

The chain uses TRBV7-4 and TRBJ2-1; 13 positions match TRBD2. The CDR3 runs to 19 residues. Germline CDR1 is SGHVT and CDR2 is SQSDAQ. Trimming took 5 bases from V and 4 from J; bases not matched to a gene: 14. CDR3 protein: CASSPGTSGAGGAYNEQFF. The CDR3 DNA reads as TGTGCCAGCAGCCCCGGGACTAGCGGGGCGGGGGGAGCATACAATGAGCAGTTCTTC.

This clone was counted once. The J gene is TRBJ2-7, the V gene TRBV6-6, with D maybe TRBD2 (5 bases). Germline-derived CDR1 and CDR2 are MNHNY and SVGAGI (reference sequence). This CDR3 contains 14 residues. With 5 bases removed from V and 2 bases from J, the gap between germline ends came to 13 bases. The CDR3 region is CASSPLDGAYEQYF. CDR3 coding DNA: TGTGCCAGCAGTCCTCTGGACGGGGCCTACGAGCAGTACTTC.

DNA for the CDR3: TGTGCCAGCAGCTTGGGGACAGGGAACTCCTACGAGCAGTACTTC. Encoded protein: CASSLGTGNSYEQYF. The gene calls are TRBV5-4 and TRBJ2-7; 8 bases align to TRBD1. The CDR3 sequence is 15 residues long. Trimming took 0 bases from V and 0 from J; bases not matched to a gene: 2. The germline V gene encodes CDR1 SGHNT and CDR2 YYREEE (reference sequence).

The rearrangement uses TRBV28 and TRBJ2-1; TRBD2 agrees at 13 bases. After removal of 4 bases from V and 0 bases from J, the junction contained 9 bases not matched to a gene. This CDR3 comprises 19 residues. Germline V gene lookup returns CDR1 MDHEN and CDR2 SYDVKM. The CDR3: CASSSATSGGLSSYNEQFF. CDR3 nucleotides: TGTGCCAGCAGTTCTGCGACTAGCGGGGGGCTAAGCTCCTACAATGAGCAGTTCTTC.

The rearrangement uses TRBV6-1 and TRBJ1-2; D may be TRBD1 (5 bases). Per the germline V gene, CDR1 is MNHNS and CDR2 is SASEGT. The length of the CDR3 is 15 residues. V gave up 2 bases and J gave up 3 bases, with 13 bases separating them. CDR3 DNA sequence: TGTGCCAGCAGTGAAAAGGGGTTATTCGACTATGGCTACACCTTC. This gives the protein CASSEKGLFDYGYTF.

The chain links TRBV5-1 to TRBJ1-5; 10 nucleotides align to TRBD1. The germline V gene encodes CDR1 SGHRS and CDR2 YFSETQ. The CDR3 length is 16 residues. V trimming: 4 bases; J trimming: 0 bases; junction bases outside the gene matches: 4. The CDR3 region is CASSPGTGDSNQPQHF. The CDR3 DNA reads as TGCGCCAGCAGCCCCGGGACAGGGGATAGCAATCAGCCCCAGCATTTT. Combining the CDR3 with reference TRBV5-1 and TRBJ1-5 gives the whole variable domain KAGVTQTPRYLIKTRGQQVTLSCSPISGHRSVSWYQQTPGQGLQFLFEYFSETQRNKGNFPGRFSGRQFSNSRSEMNVSTLELGDSALYLCASSPGTGDSNQPQHFGDGTRLSIL.

The chain combines TRBV29-1 with TRBJ2-7; 7 bases agree with TRBD1. Trimming at V came to 3 bases and at J to 0 bases, leaving 2 bases not matched to a gene. The germline gives CDR1 SQVTM, CDR2 ANQGSEA. The CDR3 runs 13 residues. CDR3 coding DNA: TGCAGCGTTGAGTGGGACAGCTCCTACGAGCAGTACTTC. It encodes CSVEWDSSYEQYF.

The gene calls are TRBV30 and TRBJ2-5; D remains unclear. This CDR3 has 12 residues. Germline loops: CDR1 GTSNPN, CDR2 SVGIG (reference sequence). V lost 1 base, J lost 5 bases, and 8 bases lay in between. The CDR3: CAWSDSMETQYF. The CDR3 DNA is TGTGCCTGGAGTGACTCTATGGAGACCCAGTACTTC.

Comment on this clone: A much larger clone differs by one base, so this may be a read error. V usage is TRBV30 and J usage is TRBJ1-2; D might be TRBD1 (5 bases). CDR1 and CDR2 (germline): GTSNPN, SVGIG (reference sequence). V was cut by 1 base and J by 5 bases, with 17 bases left in between. This CDR3 region has 15 residues. The CDR3: CAWSAGQHGAYGYTF. The CDR3 DNA sequence: TGTGCCTGGAGTGCCGGGCAGCATGGGGCATATGGCTACACCTTC.

This clone came up once. The V call is TRBV19, the J call TRBJ2-7; TRBD1 aligns across 7 bases. Germline V gene data show CDR1 as LNHDA and CDR2 as SQIVND (reference sequence). This CDR3 has 14 amino acids. Trimming cost V 5 bases and J 3 bases; bases outside gene matches: 7. CDR3 DNA sequence: TGTGCCAGTAGTTTAAATACAGGGGACTACGAGCAGTACTTC. Its translation is CASSLNTGDYEQYF.